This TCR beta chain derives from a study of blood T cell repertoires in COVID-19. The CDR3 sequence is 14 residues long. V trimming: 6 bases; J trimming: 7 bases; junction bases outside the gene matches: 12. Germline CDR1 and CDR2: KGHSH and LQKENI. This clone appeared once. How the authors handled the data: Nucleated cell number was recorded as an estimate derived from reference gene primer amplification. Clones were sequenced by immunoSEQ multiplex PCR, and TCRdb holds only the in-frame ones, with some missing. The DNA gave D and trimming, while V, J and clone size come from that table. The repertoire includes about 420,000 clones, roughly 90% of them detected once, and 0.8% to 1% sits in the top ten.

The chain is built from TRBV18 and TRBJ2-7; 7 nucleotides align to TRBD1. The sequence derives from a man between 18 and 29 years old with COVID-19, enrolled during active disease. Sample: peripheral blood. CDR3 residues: CASSSDRAYVEQYF. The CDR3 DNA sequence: TGTGCCAGCTCTTCAGACAGGGCCTACGTGGAGCAGTACTTC.